The 26 T cell receptor beta chains below come from one sample, sequenced in a study of blood T cell repertoires in COVID-19. Method: immunoSEQ multiplex PCR; TCRdb's copy keeps in-frame clones and lacks some. The sample includes about 93,000 clones, about 89% of them seen just once. The sample was peripheral blood. The receptor set was obtained from a man aged 55 to 70 with COVID-19, enrolled during active disease.

This clone was seen just once. The V gene is TRBV3-1 (or the pseudogene TRBV3-2), the J gene TRBJ1-4, with D perhaps matching TRBD1 (6 bases). The CDR3 extends over 14 amino acids. Trimming took off 6 bases at V and 6 bases at J, with 14 bases between the two ends. CDR1 LGHDT and CDR2 YNNKEL come from the germline V gene (reference sequence). The CDR3 DNA follows: TGTGCCAGCAGTAAACAGGGAGAGGATGAAAAACTGTTTTTT. Its protein is CASSKQGEDEKLFF.

The V and J genes are TRBV10-3 and TRBJ2-1, with 9 bases fitting TRBD2. This CDR3 contains 16 residues. CDR1 ENHRY and CDR2 SYGVKD come from the germline V gene. V lost 0 bases, J lost 7 bases, and 7 bases stayed unmatched. CDR3 sequence: CAISESVREGWNEQFF. DNA of the CDR3: TGTGCCATCAGTGAGTCTGTGCGGGAGGGGTGGAATGAGCAGTTCTTC.

The chain uses TRBV3-1 (or the pseudogene TRBV3-2) and TRBJ2-2, with D perhaps TRBD2 (6 bases). V was cut by 4 bases and J by 1 base, with 13 bases left in between. This CDR3 has 16 residues. Germline lookup yields CDR1 LGHDT and CDR2 YNNKEL (reference sequence). CDR3 sequence reads: CASSLGTPKNTGELFF. CDR3 DNA sequence: TGTGCCAGCAGCCTCGGGACTCCCAAGAACACCGGGGAGCTGTTTTTT.

The rearrangement links TRBV4-1 to TRBJ2-1; tentative D call: TRBD2 (6 bases). The V end was cut by 3 bases, the J end by 1 base, with 7 bases between. Germline loops: CDR1 MGHRA, CDR2 YSYEKL. The CDR3 runs 14 residues. The CDR3 DNA is TGCGCCAGCAGCCAGACTAGTTCCTACAATGAGCAGTTCTTC. Protein: CASSQTSSYNEQFF.

The chain is built from TRBV7-8 and TRBJ2-1; 14 positions match TRBD2. V lost 4 bases to trimming and J lost 9 bases; unmatched junction nucleotides: 11. Germline V lookup: CDR1 SGHVS, CDR2 FQNEAQ. The CDR3 has 17 amino acids. CDR3 bases: TGTGCCAGCAGCTCAGGGGGGGGACTAGCGGGAGTAGGTGAGCAGTTCTTC. This encodes CASSSGGGLAGVGEQFF.

The chain has TRBV19 and TRBJ1-4; 9 nucleotides agree with TRBD1. Germline V lookup: CDR1 LNHDA, CDR2 SQIVND (reference sequence). V gave up 9 bases and J gave up 8 bases; unmatched junction bases: 10. This CDR3 is 14 amino acids long. The CDR3 loop is CASRTGGAGEKLFF. DNA of the CDR3: TGTGCCAGCCGCACAGGGGGCGCCGGGGAAAAACTGTTTTTT.

The rearrangement uses TRBV15 and TRBJ2-1; D may be TRBD2 (6 bases). The CDR3 is made up of 15 amino acids. V dropped 0 bases and J dropped 10 bases, with 16 bases sitting between them. Per the germline V gene, CDR1 is LNHNV and CDR2 is YYDKDF (reference sequence). The CDR3 reads CATSRDLGGPGEQFF. The CDR3 coding sequence is TGTGCCACCAGCAGAGATCTCGGAGGGCCGGGGGAGCAGTTCTTC. The full variable domain, rest sourced from reference TRBV15 and TRBJ2-1, is DAMVIQNPRYQVTQFGKPVTLSCSQTLNHNVMYWYQQKSSQAPKLLFHYYDKDFNNEADTPDNFQSRRPNTSFCFLDIRSPGLGDTAMYLCATSRDLGGPGEQFFGPGTRLTVL.

The CDR3 DNA is TGTGCCACCAGCAGAGATGCGGCGGGAAATGAGCAGTTCTTC. Residues: CATSRDAAGNEQFF. This chain connects TRBV15 to TRBJ2-1; TRBD2 might be the D (6 bases). The germline CDR1 and CDR2 sequences are LNHNV and YYDKDF (reference sequence). V was clipped by 0 bases and J by 7 bases, with 10 bases between them. The length of the CDR3 is 14 residues. Looking up the rest from reference TRBV15 and TRBJ2-1 gives the full variable domain: DAMVIQNPRYQVTQFGKPVTLSCSQTLNHNVMYWYQQKSSQAPKLLFHYYDKDFNNEADTPDNFQSRRPNTSFCFLDIRSPGLGDTAMYLCATSRDAAGNEQFFGPGTRLTVL.

V gene TRBV4-1 combines with J gene TRBJ2-3; 9 positions agree with TRBD1. Trimming at V came to 3 bases and at J to 6 bases, leaving 7 bases not matched to a gene. This CDR3 is built from 15 residues. Germline lookup yields CDR1 MGHRA and CDR2 YSYEKL. Here the CDR3 reads CASSQGQGPLDTQYF. The CDR3 DNA sequence: TGCGCCAGCAGCCAGGGACAGGGACCCTTGGATACGCAGTATTTT.

The chain couples TRBV19 to TRBJ2-3; D remains unclear. Germline V gene lookup returns CDR1 LNHDA and CDR2 SQIVND (reference sequence). The CDR3 has 12 residues. The ends were cut back, 2 bases at V and 6 bases at J, with 6 bases in the middle. In DNA form, the CDR3 reads TGTGCCAGTAGTATAACGCAGGATACGCAGTATTTT. Amino acid sequence: CASSITQDTQYF.

This chain links TRBV7-8 with TRBJ2-3; TRBD2 agrees at 7 bases. Germline CDR1 reads SGHVS; CDR2 reads FQNEAQ. This CDR3 region has 15 residues. J lost 1 base, V lost 1 base, and 2 bases had no gene match. CDR3: CASSLVSGGTDTQYF. The CDR3 region has the DNA TGTGCCAGCAGCTTAGTGAGCGGGGGCACAGATACGCAGTATTTT.

The rearrangement links TRBV27 to TRBJ2-1; tentative D call: TRBD1 (5 bases). Germline V lookup: CDR1 MNHEY, CDR2 SMNVEV (reference sequence). The CDR3 is made up of 13 amino acids. V shed 1 base and J shed 6 bases, with 7 bases lying between them. CDR3 in amino acids: CASSLWGGNEQFF. Here the CDR3 DNA reads TGTGCCAGCAGTTTATGGGGCGGCAATGAGCAGTTCTTC.

This clone was recorded a few times. The CDR3 DNA reads as TGTGCCAGCAGTTTGAGGGTCGGAGACGATGAGCAGTTCTTC. This sequence encodes CASSLRVGDDEQFF. This chain links TRBV27 with TRBJ2-1; D is possibly TRBD2 (5 bases). CDR1 MNHEY and CDR2 SMNVEV come from the germline V gene (reference sequence). Trimming cost V 3 bases and J 8 bases, with 14 bases left between them. The CDR3 totals 14 residues.

The chain carries TRBV6-4 and TRBJ2-1; D might be TRBD2 (6 bases). Trimming removed 3 bases at V and 2 bases at J, with 11 bases between. The CDR3 runs 15 residues. Germline V lookup: CDR1 MRHNA, CDR2 SNTAGT. As DNA, the CDR3 is TGTGCCAGCAGTGAGGGCGGGACGCCCTACAATGAGCAGTTCTTC. Amino acids: CASSEGGTPYNEQFF.

The rearrangement joins TRBV5-1 to TRBJ1-1, with 7 bases that match TRBD1. The junction had 6 bases not matched to a gene; V was cut back by 3 bases and J by 4 bases. CDR1 is SGHRS, CDR2 YFSETQ, per germline. This CDR3 contains 14 residues. The CDR3 nucleotides read TGCGCCAGCAGCTCTGACAGGGTGGGCACTGAAGCTTTCTTT. It is translated as CASSSDRVGTEAFF.

The chain combines TRBV19 with TRBJ2-4; D might be TRBD1 (6 bases). The CDR3 sequence is 13 residues long. Trimming removed 6 bases from V and 6 bases from J, with 12 bases in between. Germline V gene sequence: CDR1 LNHDA, CDR2 SQIVND (reference sequence). As DNA, the CDR3 is TGTGCCAGTAGCCCCCAAGGGGGAAACATTCAGTACTTC. This encodes CASSPQGGNIQYF.

A single count supports this clone. The CDR3 bases are TGTGCCAGCACCCTAGGGGCGGGAGCCCCTTACAATGAGCAGTTCTTC. As protein: CASTLGAGAPYNEQFF. The rearrangement uses TRBV5-4 and TRBJ2-1, with 7 nucleotides matching TRBD2. After removal of 6 bases from V and 4 bases from J, the junction contained 13 bases not matched to a gene. From germline, CDR1 is SGHNT and CDR2 YYREEE (reference sequence). CDR3 length equals 16 residues.

V is TRBV3-1 (or the pseudogene TRBV3-2) and J is TRBJ1-1, with TRBD1 as a possible D gene (6 bases). CDR1 and CDR2 from the germline V gene are LGHDT and YNNKEL (reference sequence). CDR3 length: 16 residues. Trimming left V 0 bases short and J 8 bases short, with 19 bases between. Written as DNA, the CDR3 is TGTGCCAGCAGCCAAGATATCAGGGAGGGGGGGAACGAAGCTTTCTTT. Translation gives CASSQDIREGGNEAFF.

This clone was picked up a small number of times. The gene calls are TRBV30 and TRBJ1-2; TRBD1 agrees at 7 bases. This CDR3 has 15 residues. The V and J ends lost 4 bases and 3 bases, in that order; junction bases with no gene match: 11. Per germline, CDR1 GTSNPN and CDR2 SVGIG (reference sequence). CDR3 coding DNA: TGTGCCTGGATGGAGGGGGCGCGACCATACTATGGCTACACCTTC. This encodes CAWMEGARPYYGYTF.

The genes are TRBV19 and TRBJ2-5; possibly TRBD2 for D (6 bases). Germline-derived CDR1 and CDR2 are LNHDA and SQIVND (reference sequence). The CDR3 is made up of 13 amino acids. Trimming left V 3 bases short and J 5 bases short, with 10 bases between. Written as DNA, the CDR3 is TGTGCCAGTAGTATCTTCGGAGGGGAGACCCAGTACTTC. This codes for CASSIFGGETQYF.

The rearrangement joins TRBV28 to TRBJ1-1; 7 bases agree with TRBD1. Germline loops: CDR1 MDHEN, CDR2 SYDVKM. The V segment lost 6 bases and the J segment 4 bases; nucleotides outside the gene matches: 8. The CDR3 sequence is 14 residues long. CDR3 residues: CASRLGQVRTEAFF. The CDR3 DNA reads TGTGCCAGCAGACTTGGACAGGTCCGCACTGAAGCTTTCTTT.

The chain joins TRBV5-5 to TRBJ1-5; possibly TRBD1 for D (5 bases). Per germline, CDR1 SGHKS and CDR2 YYEKEE (reference sequence). The V end lost 4 bases, the J end lost 1 base, and 18 bases lay between the germline ends. This CDR3 comprises 17 residues. CDR3 protein: CASSPRGLGGSNQPQHF. CDR3 DNA: TGTGCCAGCAGCCCGCGGGGACTGGGGGGGAGCAATCAGCCCCAGCATTTT.

The CDR3 nucleotides read TGTGCCAGCAGCTTGAGCGACAGGGGTGGAGCGGATACGCAGTATTTT. This sequence encodes CASSLSDRGGADTQYF. The rearrangement joins TRBV11-2 to TRBJ2-3; TRBD1 matches at 8 bases. This CDR3 region has 16 residues. The V segment lost 3 bases and the J segment 6 bases; nucleotides outside the gene matches: 11. CDR1 SGHAT and CDR2 FQNNGV come from the germline V gene.

This chain links TRBV28 with TRBJ1-5; TRBD1 is a possible D gene (5 bases). The CDR3 has 19 amino acids. CDR1 and CDR2 from the germline V gene are MDHEN and SYDVKM. Trimming shortened V by 6 bases and J by 0 bases, and 24 bases separated the two germline ends. CDR3 residues: CASSSQGGVGLYSNQPQHF. CDR3 coding DNA: TGTGCCAGCAGCTCCCAGGGAGGGGTAGGGCTATATAGCAATCAGCCCCAGCATTTT.

This clone was observed a few times. The chain employs TRBV15 and TRBJ2-5, with 7 bases aligning to TRBD2. CDR1 and CDR2 (germline): LNHNV, YYDKDF (reference sequence). V shed 5 bases, J shed 7 bases, and the junction held 13 bases outside the gene matches. This CDR3 has 15 amino acids. DNA for the CDR3: TGTGCCACCAGCCCAACCGGGGCGGGAGAGGGGACCCAGTACTTC. The encoded protein is CATSPTGAGEGTQYF.

The genes are TRBV19 and TRBJ2-5, with 8 bases identical to TRBD1. Trimming at V came to 4 bases and at J to 5 bases, leaving 15 bases not matched to a gene. Germline CDR1 reads LNHDA; CDR2 reads SQIVND (reference sequence). This CDR3 contains 17 residues. This CDR3 reads CASSTPQGRGLRETQYF. The DNA of the CDR3 is TGTGCCAGTAGTACTCCCCAGGGCAGGGGGCTTAGGGAGACCCAGTACTTC.